Listed below are T cell receptor beta chains from one sample, sequenced in a study of beta chain features in type 1 diabetes. Method: immunoSEQ multiplex PCR; TCRdb's copy keeps in-frame clones and lacks some. The data contain around 710,000 clones, 9.5% to 15% of them singletons. Sequencing used naive CD4+ T cells from blood. The receptors come from a young man with type 1 diabetes. Both conserved end residues are part of each CDR3. Each record gives: D gene, clone size, V gene, CDR3 length, J gene, CDR3 DNA, CDR3 protein. The D gene is left open where the match is weak. The size field is filled for only some rows; it gives once, few, many or a size class.

>TRBD1|few|TRBV7-2|15|TRBJ1-5
TGTGCCAGCAGCCCCCGGACAGGCTACAATCAGCCCCAGCATTTT
CASSPRTGYNQPQHF
>TRBD1|.|TRBV18|14|TRBJ1-1
TGTGCCAGCTCACCCAATCGGGACAGAAATGAAGCTTTCTTT
CASSPNRDRNEAFF
>.|few|TRBV28|12|TRBJ1-5
TGTGCCAGCAGCCCAGACGGTCAGCCCCAGCATTTT
CASSPDGQPQHF
>.|.|TRBV5-6|13|TRBJ1-2
TGTGCCAGCAGCCCTGGGGGGATTTGGAGCTACACCTTC
CASSPGGIWSYTF
>.|.|TRBV5-4|13|TRBJ1-2
TGTGCCAGCAGCTCCACAGGGAACTATGGCTACACCTTC
CASSSTGNYGYTF
>.|few|TRBV4-3|15|TRBJ2-2
TGCGCCAGCAGCCACCCCGGGCCAAACACCGGGGAGCTGTTTTTT
CASSHPGPNTGELFF
>.|.|TRBV25-1|13|TRBJ1-4
TGTGCCAGCAACGGGCGGTGGGATGAAAAACTGTTTTTT
CASNGRWDEKLFF
>.|.|TRBV18|14|TRBJ2-7
TGTGCCAGCTCACCCGTGCCGGGTTCCCACGAGCAGTACTTC
CASSPVPGSHEQYF
>.|few|TRBV29-1|12|TRBJ2-1
TGCAGCGTCCGGGTGGACTACAATGAGCAGTTCTTC
CSVRVDYNEQFF
>.|.|TRBV11-3|14|TRBJ2-2
TGTGCCAGCAGCTTTAGGGGGAAACCCGGGGAGCTGTTTTTT
CASSFRGKPGELFF
>.|.|TRBV7-9|14|TRBJ1-2
TGTGCCAGCAGCTTAGAAGAGGTATCGGTCGGCTACACCTTC
CASSLEEVSVGYTF
>.|.|TRBV30|15|TRBJ1-2
TGTGCCTGGAGTTACCAAGTGGGGACTGGGTATGGCTACACCTTC
CAWSYQVGTGYGYTF
>.|.|TRBV5-1|13|TRBJ2-1
TGCGCCAGCAGCTTGGCGGATAACAATGAGCAGTTCTTC
CASSLADNNEQFF
>.|few|TRBV10-3|13|TRBJ1-2
TGTGCCATCAGTGGTCGGGCAGGGGATGGCTACACCTTC
CAISGRAGDGYTF
>TRBD2|few|TRBV7-9|15|TRBJ2-1
TGTGCCAGCAGTCCCTCTAGCGGGGTGTACAATGAGCAGTTCTTC
CASSPSSGVYNEQFF
>.|.|TRBV19|15|TRBJ2-1
TGTGCCAGCAGAGGACCTTTGGAGAGGTACAATGAGCAGTTCTTC
CASRGPLERYNEQFF
>.|.|TRBV7-2|14|TRBJ2-4
TGTGCCAGCAGCTTAGAGGCCAGGGGAAACATTCAGTACTTC
CASSLEARGNIQYF
>.|.|TRBV7-7|15|TRBJ2-1
TGTGCTAGCAGCTCCGGGACAAGCTCCTACAATGAGCAGTTCTTC
CASSSGTSSYNEQFF
>.|.|TRBV4-1|16|TRBJ1-3
TGCGCCAGCAGCCAAGTGACCCGGGGGCGAGGAAACACCATATATTTT
CASSQVTRGRGNTIYF
>.|few|TRBV10-3|13|TRBJ2-5
TGTGCCATCAGGACAGTCGGGGTTGAGACCCAGTACTTC
CAIRTVGVETQYF
>.|.|TRBV7-9|14|TRBJ1-2
TGTGCCAGCAGCCCAGACCCTCCTGGAGGGACGGTGCCTTTC
CASSPDPPGGTVPF
>.|.|TRBV2|15|TRBJ1-4
TGTGCCACCGCCCCATGGGGAGCTTCTAATGAAAAACTGTTTTTT
CATAPWGASNEKLFF
>TRBD1|few|TRBV10-3|14|TRBJ2-7
TGTGCCATGGGGGAGGGACAGGGCTCCTACGAGCAGTACTTC
CAMGEGQGSYEQYF
>.|.|TRBV7-2|13|TRBJ2-2
TGTGCCAGCAGCCGGGGGAACACCGGGGAGCTGTTTTTT
CASSRGNTGELFF
>.|.|TRBV7-7|12|TRBJ2-1
TGTGCTAGCAGCCCGGGGTCCAATGAGCAGTTCTTC
CASSPGSNEQFF
>TRBD2|few|TRBV7-2|16|TRBJ2-2
TGTGCCAGCAGCTTAGCCCAGCGGGGGAACACCGGGGAGCTGTTTTTT
CASSLAQRGNTGELFF
>TRBD2|.|TRBV14|17|TRBJ2-3
TGTGCCAGCAGCCAAGATTTTGGCGGGGGGTTCACAGATACGCAGTATTTT
CASSQDFGGGFTDTQYF
>.|few|TRBV27|14|TRBJ2-6
TGTGCCAGCAGTTTTGGGGTCGGGGCCAACGTCCTGACTTTC
CASSFGVGANVLTF
>.|.|TRBV7-2|18|TRBJ2-1
TGTGCCAGCAGCTTAGCCGGTACTGGAGTGCTAGCGTACAATGAGCAGTTCTTC
CASSLAGTGVLAYNEQFF
>.|.|TRBV5-1|13|TRBJ2-5
TGCGCCAGCAGCTTATCTGGGAAAGAGACCCAGTACTTC
CASSLSGKETQYF
>.|few|TRBV7-2|15|TRBJ2-7
TGTGCCAGCAGCAGCGACAGGCAGAGCTCCTACGAGCAGTACTTC
CASSSDRQSSYEQYF
>.|few|TRBV7-2|17|TRBJ1-6
TGTGCCAGCAGCCCTTGGGGAGGTCCCTGGGATAATTCACCCCTCCACTTT
CASSPWGGPWDNSPLHF
>.|.|TRBV29-1|14|TRBJ2-2
TGCAGCGTTGAGTTGCCAGGGAACACCGGGGAGCTGTTTTTT
CSVELPGNTGELFF